This is a list of T cell receptor beta chains from one sample in a study of shared clonotypes between healthy human individuals. TCRdb keeps only in-frame clones here, not all; method: immunoSEQ multiplex PCR. The table includes some 2 million clones, around 95% detected once. Sequenced: naive CD4+ T cells sorted from blood. The receptors here all came from a man younger than 30 in good health. The conserved cysteine and the conserved F or W are not part of the CDR3 here. Each record gives: J gene, V gene, CDR3 protein.

>TRBJ2-3|TRBV29-1
SVRLSSDTQY
>TRBJ1-4|TRBV30
AWSAGQGFHEKLF
>TRBJ2-1|TRBV7-2
ASSFRDGVYNEQF
>TRBJ2-1|TRBV6-1
ASRPTSGNYNEQF
>TRBJ2-1|TRBV11-3
ASSKGLAGVNEQF
>TRBJ2-5|TRBV7-7
ASSAQRGETQY
>TRBJ2-5|TRBV5-4
ASSHRDREQETQY
>TRBJ2-5|TRBV6-6
ASSRTSGGAGETQY
>TRBJ1-2|TRBV19
ASSTGQNYGYT
>TRBJ2-4|TRBV19
ASSIGTSVW
>TRBJ2-5|TRBV29-1
SVRMTGKTETQY
>TRBJ2-3|TRBV7-9
ASSSLSTQY
>TRBJ1-1|TRBV6-1
ASSEAAF
>TRBJ1-4|TRBV28
ASSFFFRGGPEKLF
>TRBJ1-6|TRBV7-6
ASSLEGAPNSPLH
>TRBJ2-3|TRBV29-1
SVETGRGGDTQY
>TRBJ1-2|TRBV6-1
ASSEQTGGNYGYT
>TRBJ1-3|TRBV6-1
ASSEVYASSGNTIY
>TRBJ2-1|TRBV18
ASSPDRAGYNEQF
>TRBJ1-2|TRBV28
ASSPTYGYT
>TRBJ1-6|TRBV7-9
ASSLDTASGPPLH
>TRBJ1-4|TRBV6-5
ASSRLGGPNEKLF
>TRBJ2-5|TRBV10-3
AINPGPAQETQY
>TRBJ1-4|TRBV29-1
SVAKGSSNEKLF
>TRBJ2-7|TRBV28
ASSLSVDNEQY
>TRBJ2-2|TRBV9
ASSVAFTDTGELF
>TRBJ2-7|TRBV10-2
ASSEIGPPDEQY
>TRBJ2-7|TRBV5-1
ASSFIGVEQY
>TRBJ2-1|TRBV4-1
ASSPHQATGNNEQF